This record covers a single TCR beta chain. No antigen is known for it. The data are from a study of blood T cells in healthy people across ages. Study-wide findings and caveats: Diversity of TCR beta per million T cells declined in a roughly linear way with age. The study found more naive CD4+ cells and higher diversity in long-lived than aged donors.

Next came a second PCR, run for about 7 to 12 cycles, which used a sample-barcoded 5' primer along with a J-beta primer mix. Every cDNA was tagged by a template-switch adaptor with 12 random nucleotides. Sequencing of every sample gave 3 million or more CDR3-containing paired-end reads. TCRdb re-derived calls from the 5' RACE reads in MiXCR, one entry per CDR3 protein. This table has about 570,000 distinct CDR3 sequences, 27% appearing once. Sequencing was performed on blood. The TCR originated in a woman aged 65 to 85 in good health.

The CDR3 coding sequence is TGCGCCAGCAGCCAAGACGGTAGAGGAGAGACCCAGTACTTC. Translating it yields CASSQDGRGETQYF. The gene calls are TRBV4-3 and TRBJ2-5; D call uncertain. The V end was cut by 0 bases, the J end by 4 bases, with 9 bases between. This CDR3 is 14 amino acids long. CDR1 LGHNA and CDR2 YSLEER come from the germline V gene.